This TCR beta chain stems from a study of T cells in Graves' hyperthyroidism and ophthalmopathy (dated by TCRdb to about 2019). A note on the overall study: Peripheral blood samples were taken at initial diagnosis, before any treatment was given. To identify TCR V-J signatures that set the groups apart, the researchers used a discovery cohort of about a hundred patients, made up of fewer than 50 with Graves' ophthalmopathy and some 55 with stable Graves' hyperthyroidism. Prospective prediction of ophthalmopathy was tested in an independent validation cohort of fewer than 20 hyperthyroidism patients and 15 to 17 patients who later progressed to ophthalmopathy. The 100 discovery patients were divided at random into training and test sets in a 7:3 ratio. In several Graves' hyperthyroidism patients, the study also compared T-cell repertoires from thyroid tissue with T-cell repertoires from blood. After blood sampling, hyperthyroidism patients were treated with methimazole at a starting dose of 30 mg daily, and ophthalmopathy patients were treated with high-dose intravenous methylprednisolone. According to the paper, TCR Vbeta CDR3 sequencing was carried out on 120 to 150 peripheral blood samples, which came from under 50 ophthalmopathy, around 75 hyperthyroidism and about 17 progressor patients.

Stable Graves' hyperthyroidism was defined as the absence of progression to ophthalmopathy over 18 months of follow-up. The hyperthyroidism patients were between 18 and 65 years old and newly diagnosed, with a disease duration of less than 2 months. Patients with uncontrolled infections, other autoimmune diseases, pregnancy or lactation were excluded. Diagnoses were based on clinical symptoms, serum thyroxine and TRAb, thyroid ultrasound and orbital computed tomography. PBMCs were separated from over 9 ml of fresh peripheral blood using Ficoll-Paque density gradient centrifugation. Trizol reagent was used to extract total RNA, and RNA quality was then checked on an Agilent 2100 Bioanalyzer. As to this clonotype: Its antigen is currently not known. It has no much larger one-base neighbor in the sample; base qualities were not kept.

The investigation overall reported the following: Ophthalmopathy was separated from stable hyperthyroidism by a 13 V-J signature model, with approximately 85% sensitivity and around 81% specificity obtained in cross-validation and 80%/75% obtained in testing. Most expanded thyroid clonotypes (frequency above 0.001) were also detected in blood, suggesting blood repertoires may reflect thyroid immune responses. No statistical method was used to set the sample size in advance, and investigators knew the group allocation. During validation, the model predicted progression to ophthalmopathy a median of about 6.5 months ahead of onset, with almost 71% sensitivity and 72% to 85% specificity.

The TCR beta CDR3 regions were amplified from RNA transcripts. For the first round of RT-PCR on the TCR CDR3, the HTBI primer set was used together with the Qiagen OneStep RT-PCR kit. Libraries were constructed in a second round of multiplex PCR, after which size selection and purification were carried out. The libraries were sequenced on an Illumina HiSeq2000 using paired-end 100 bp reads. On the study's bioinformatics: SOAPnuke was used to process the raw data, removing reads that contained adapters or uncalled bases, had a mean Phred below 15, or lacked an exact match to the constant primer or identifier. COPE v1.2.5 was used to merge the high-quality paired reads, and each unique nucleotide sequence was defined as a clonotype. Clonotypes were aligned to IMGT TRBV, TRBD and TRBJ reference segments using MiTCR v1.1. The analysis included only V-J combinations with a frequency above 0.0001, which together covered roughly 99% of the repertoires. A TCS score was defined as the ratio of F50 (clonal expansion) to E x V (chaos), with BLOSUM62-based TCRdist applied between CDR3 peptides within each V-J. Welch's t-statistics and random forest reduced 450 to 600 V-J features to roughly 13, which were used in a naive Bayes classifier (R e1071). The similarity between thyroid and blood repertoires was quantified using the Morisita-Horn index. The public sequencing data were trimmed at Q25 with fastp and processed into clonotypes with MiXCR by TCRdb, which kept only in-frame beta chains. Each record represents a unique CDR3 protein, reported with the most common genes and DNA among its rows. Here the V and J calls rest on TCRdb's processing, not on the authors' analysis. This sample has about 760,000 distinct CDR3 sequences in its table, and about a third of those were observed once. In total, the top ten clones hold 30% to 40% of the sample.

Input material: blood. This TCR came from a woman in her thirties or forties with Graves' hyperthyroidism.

The nucleotide sequence reads as follows: TGTGCCAGCAGTCGAGCCGGGACAGGGTCGGCTGGCTACACCTTC. Its translation is CASSRAGTGSAGYTF. In this chain, TRBV6-5 is recombined with TRBJ1-2; the central 9 bases match TRBD1. Counted from cysteine to phenylalanine, this CDR3 has 15 amino acids. Only the CDR3 DNA stays, 45 bases, in frame from base 1. From a lookup of the germline V gene, CDR1 and CDR2 are MNHEY and SVGAGI. V is cut back by 5 bases and J by 7 bases, with 11 bases in the junction unmatched.